The T cell receptor (beta chain) under discussion was sequenced for a study of T cells after yellow fever vaccination. Study-wide points: Abundant clonotypes from the bulk population could have been carried over as contaminants into FACS-sorted repertoires.

This clonotype came up a few times. Antigen: not known. This CDR3 has 16 residues. CDR1 is LGHNA, CDR2 YSLEER, per germline. V gave up 0 bases and J gave up 5 bases, with 17 bases separating them. Researchers made TCR cDNA using 5'RACE template switching, and this step added a universal primer site and UMIs. MiXCR, run by TCRdb on the 5' RACE reads, gives a single entry per CDR3 protein. The sample holds 100,000 to 150,000 distinct CDR3 sequences, about 16% seen once. This chain links TRBV4-3 with TRBJ2-7; tentatively, D is TRBD1 (5 bases). This clonotype originated in a man aged 18 to 35 who received the YFV17D yellow fever vaccine. Material: CD8+ T cells sorted from PBMCs, obtained 5 days after the yellow fever booster vaccination. The CDR3 protein is CASSQEYAGWGNEQYF. CDR3 DNA sequence: TGCGCCAGCAGCCAAGAATACGCAGGTTGGGGCAACGAGCAGTACTTC.